The source of this TCR beta chain is a study of blood T cell repertoires in COVID-19. Study details: The origin of the acute and convalescent COVID-19 samples was the United States, Italy and Spain.

Profiled with immunoSEQ multiplex PCR; TCRdb holds only in-frame clones, not every one. The repertoire consists of 200,000 to 250,000 clones, with approximately 86% occurring once and the leading ten covering approximately 10%. The CDR3 consists of 15 residues. The germline V gene has CDR1 MNHEY and CDR2 SMNVEV (reference sequence). Trimming removed 0 bases at V and 1 base at J, with 6 bases between. The origin of this receptor is a man in his late teens or twenties with acute COVID-19. The source material was PBMCs or T cells enriched from blood (not recorded which). The rearrangement links TRBV27 to TRBJ2-2; unclear D gene. The DNA for the CDR3 is TGTGCCAGCAGTTTATCCAGTTTGAACACCGGGGAGCTGTTTTTT. Translation gives CASSLSSLNTGELFF.